This T cell receptor beta chain was captured by sequencing in a study of T cell responses to AZD1222 COVID-19 vaccine. Study-level results: The donors showed a predominance of white British ancestry and of females, with possible underestimation of clonal diversity. Unmutated regions of variants are reportedly targeted by nearly half of spike-specific TCRs. Spike-specific TCR breadth rose after two AZD1222 doses, and depth rose as well.

The CDR3 sequence is 14 residues long. V was pared by 3 bases and J by 5 bases, with 13 bases between. Germline lookup yields CDR1 SGHTA and CDR2 FQGTGA. Sequencing used immunoSEQ multiplex PCR; TCRdb keeps in-frame clones, though not all of them. The sample lists 200,000 or so clones, approximately 91% occurring once. Comments on this clone: The antigen remains undetermined.

The V and J genes are TRBV7-3 and TRBJ2-5; D is tentatively TRBD1 or TRBD2 (7 bases each). The TCR sequence derives from an adult in good health. Sequencing was performed on peripheral blood, taken on day 0 of AZD1222 vaccination. CDR3 bases: TGTGCCAGCAGCTTGCAGGGGGAGGGGGAGACCCAGTACTTC. The encoded protein is CASSLQGEGETQYF.